This T cell receptor beta chain was documented in a study of beta chain features in type 1 diabetes. Whole-study results and caveats: Reads derived from cDNA could over-represent cells showing high TCR expression. Shorter TCRB CDR3s, moderately but significantly so, marked every one of the four CD4+ subsets in Type 1 diabetes patients.

As regards this clone: Its specificity is not known.

As every portion of the isolated RNA was reverse transcribed, the sequencing read expressed TCRB transcripts. Some clones are missing from TCRdb's copy, which holds only in-frame ones; the method was immunoSEQ multiplex PCR. This table holds about 260,000 clones, approximately 20% found once. The sample consisted of naive CD4+ T cells from blood. The receptor comes from a woman aged 40 to 49 with type 1 diabetes.

Here the CDR3 DNA reads TGTGCCAGCACCCCGGGGGACCCCCGCTCCTCTGGAAACACCATATATTTT. Protein product: CASTPGDPRSSGNTIYF. The chain carries TRBV2 and TRBJ1-3, with a tentative D call TRBD1 (5 bases). Looked up from germline, CDR1 is SNHLY and CDR2 is FYNNEI. V lost 7 bases and J lost 0, with 19 bases in between. The CDR3 totals 17 residues.